Listed below are T cell receptor beta chains from one sample, sequenced in a study of Ad26.COV2.S vaccination and SARS-CoV-2 variants. Libraries were prepared by immunoSEQ multiplex PCR; TCRdb keeps only in-frame clonotypes and omits some of them. The sample has approximately 97,000 clones; 60% to 85% are singletons. The sequencing used peripheral blood, collected after recovery from COVID-19. The receptors were gathered from a human donor who had recovered from COVID-19. Both conserved end residues are part of each CDR3. A D gene is named only where the DNA matches it firmly.

TRBV28	TRBJ1-1	NA	CASRGGGLKRGYTEAFF
TRBV29-1	TRBJ1-2	NA	CSHHRAGGYGYTF
TRBV10-3	TRBJ1-1	NA	CAISEANEAFF
TRBV9	TRBJ2-1	NA	CASSRPNIPQFF
TRBV4-3	TRBJ2-5	NA	CASSQGVGRQETQYF
TRBV7-3	TRBJ1-1	NA	CASSSGVTTEAFF
TRBV29-1	TRBJ2-3	TRBD1	CSGNRGTVTDTQYF
TRBV24-1	TRBJ2-2	NA	CATSEHTGELFF
TRBV10-2	TRBJ1-5	NA	CASSEVAQPQHF
TRBV3-1/TRBV3-2	TRBJ2-5	TRBD2	CASSQWTSGGQETQYF
TRBV19	TRBJ2-5	TRBD1	CASSPGTGRQETQYF
TRBV11-2	TRBJ2-7	NA	CASSSDRTSYEQYF
TRBV7-6	TRBJ2-2	TRBD1	CASSIRGRHTGELFF
TRBV7-9	TRBJ2-1	NA	CASSPDSNNEQFF
TRBV30	TRBJ2-7	NA	CALQGLYEQYF
TRBV11-2	TRBJ2-1	NA	CASSLKSSYNEQFF
TRBV9	TRBJ2-3	TRBD2	CASSVDVRLAGGADTQYF
TRBV5-6	TRBJ2-3	NA	CASSLRLIDTQYF
TRBV5-4	TRBJ1-1	NA	CASSFGQRQTEAFF
TRBV7-9	TRBJ1-2	NA	CASSTGANYGYTF
TRBV30	TRBJ1-1	NA	CAWDRNTEAFF
TRBV9	TRBJ2-7	TRBD1	CASSAGGFTYEQYF
TRBV6-6	TRBJ1-1	TRBD1	CASSRRSTGSMNTEAFF
TRBV30	TRBJ2-7	TRBD2	CAWSVRGGTYEQYF
TRBV30	TRBJ1-2	NA	CAWSLTVGGYTF
TRBV7-6	TRBJ2-3	TRBD2	CASSLGGGFGTDTQYF
TRBV29-1	TRBJ1-4	NA	CSVWQNNEKLFF
TRBV23-1	TRBJ1-2	NA	CASIGRANYGYTF
TRBV5-1	TRBJ1-1	TRBD1	CASSWDRGNTEAFF
TRBV29-1	TRBJ2-7	TRBD1	CSAEDRNTYEQYF
TRBV7-6	TRBJ2-7	NA	CASSLGTLREQYF